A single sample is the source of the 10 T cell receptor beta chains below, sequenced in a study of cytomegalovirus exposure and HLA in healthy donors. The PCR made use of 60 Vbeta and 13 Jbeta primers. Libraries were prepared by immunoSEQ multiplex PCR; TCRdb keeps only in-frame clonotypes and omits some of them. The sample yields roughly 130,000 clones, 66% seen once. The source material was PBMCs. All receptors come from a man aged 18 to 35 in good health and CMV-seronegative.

The CDR3 sequence: CASGMRDLPYEQYF. CDR3 in DNA: TGTGCCAGCGGTATGAGGGACTTACCCTACGAGCAGTACTTC. This rearrangement joins TRBV19 to TRBJ2-7, with a tentative D call TRBD2 (6 bases). The germline V gene encodes CDR1 LNHDA and CDR2 SQIVND (reference sequence). The CDR3 contains 14 residues. Trimming removed 9 bases at V and 2 bases at J, with 17 bases between.

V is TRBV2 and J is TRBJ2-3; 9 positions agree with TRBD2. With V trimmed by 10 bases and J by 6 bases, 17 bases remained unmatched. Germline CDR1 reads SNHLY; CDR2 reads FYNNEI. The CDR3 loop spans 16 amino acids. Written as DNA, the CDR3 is TGTGCCACCTGGGACCGACTAGCGGTCCTCCGGGATACGCAGTATTTT. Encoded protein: CATWDRLAVLRDTQYF.

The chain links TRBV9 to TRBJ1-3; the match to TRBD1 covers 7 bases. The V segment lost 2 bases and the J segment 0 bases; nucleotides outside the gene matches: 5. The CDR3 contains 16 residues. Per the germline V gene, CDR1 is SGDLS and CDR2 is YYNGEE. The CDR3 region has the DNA TGTGCCAGCAGCGTGGAGGGGGCCGGCTCTGGAAACACCATATATTTT. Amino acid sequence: CASSVEGAGSGNTIYF.

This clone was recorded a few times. CDR3 DNA sequence: TGTGCCAGCAGCCGCAGGGACAGGGGGCAGGACGAGCAGTACTTC. This translates into CASSRRDRGQDEQYF. The V gene is TRBV7-2, the J gene TRBJ2-7, with 12 positions matching TRBD1. This CDR3 comprises 15 residues. Germline V gene sequence: CDR1 SGHTA, CDR2 FQGNSA. V lost 5 bases, J lost 5 bases, and 7 bases stayed unmatched.

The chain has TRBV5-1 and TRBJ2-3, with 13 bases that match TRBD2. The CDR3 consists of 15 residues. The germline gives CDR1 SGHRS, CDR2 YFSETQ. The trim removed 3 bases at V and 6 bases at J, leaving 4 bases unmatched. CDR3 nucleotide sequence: TGCGCCAGCAGCTCGGGACTAGCGGGGACGGATACGCAGTATTTT. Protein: CASSSGLAGTDTQYF. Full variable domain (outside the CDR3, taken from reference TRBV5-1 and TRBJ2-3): KAGVTQTPRYLIKTRGQQVTLSCSPISGHRSVSWYQQTPGQGLQFLFEYFSETQRNKGNFPGRFSGRQFSNSRSEMNVSTLELGDSALYLCASSSGLAGTDTQYFGPGTRLTVL.

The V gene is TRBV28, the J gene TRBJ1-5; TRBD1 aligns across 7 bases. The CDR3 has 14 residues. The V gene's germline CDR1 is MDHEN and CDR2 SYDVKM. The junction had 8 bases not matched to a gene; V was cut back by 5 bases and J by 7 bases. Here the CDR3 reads CASSTGQLKQPQHF. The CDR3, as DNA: TGTGCCAGCAGTACGGGACAGCTGAAGCAGCCCCAGCATTTT.

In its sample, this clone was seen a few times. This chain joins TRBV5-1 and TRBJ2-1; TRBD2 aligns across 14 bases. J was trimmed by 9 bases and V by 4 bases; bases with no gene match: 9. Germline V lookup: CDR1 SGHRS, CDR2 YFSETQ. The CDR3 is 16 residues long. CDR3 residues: CASSPRLAGGPGEQFF. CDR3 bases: TGCGCCAGCAGCCCCAGACTAGCGGGAGGGCCAGGTGAGCAGTTCTTC.

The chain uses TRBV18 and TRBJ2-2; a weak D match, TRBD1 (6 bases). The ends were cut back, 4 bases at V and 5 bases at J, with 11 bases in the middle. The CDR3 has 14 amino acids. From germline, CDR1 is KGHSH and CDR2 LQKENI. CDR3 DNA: TGTGCCAGCTCACTTAAACAGGGTACCGGGGAGCTGTTTTTT. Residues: CASSLKQGTGELFF.

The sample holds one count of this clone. CDR3 coding DNA: TGTGCTGGGGGGGTAAGGAACGAGCAGTACTTC. This gives the protein CAGGVRNEQYF. This rearrangement joins TRBV28 to TRBJ2-7; 7 bases are a match to TRBD2. CDR1 is MDHEN, CDR2 SYDVKM, per germline. CDR3 size: 11 residues.

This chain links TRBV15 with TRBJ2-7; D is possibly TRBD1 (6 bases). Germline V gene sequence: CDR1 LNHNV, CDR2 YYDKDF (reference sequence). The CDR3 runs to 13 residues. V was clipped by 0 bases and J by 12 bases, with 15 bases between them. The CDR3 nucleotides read TGTGCCACCAGCAGAGACTTGGCAGGGGTTCGGTACTTC. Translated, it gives CATSRDLAGVRYF.